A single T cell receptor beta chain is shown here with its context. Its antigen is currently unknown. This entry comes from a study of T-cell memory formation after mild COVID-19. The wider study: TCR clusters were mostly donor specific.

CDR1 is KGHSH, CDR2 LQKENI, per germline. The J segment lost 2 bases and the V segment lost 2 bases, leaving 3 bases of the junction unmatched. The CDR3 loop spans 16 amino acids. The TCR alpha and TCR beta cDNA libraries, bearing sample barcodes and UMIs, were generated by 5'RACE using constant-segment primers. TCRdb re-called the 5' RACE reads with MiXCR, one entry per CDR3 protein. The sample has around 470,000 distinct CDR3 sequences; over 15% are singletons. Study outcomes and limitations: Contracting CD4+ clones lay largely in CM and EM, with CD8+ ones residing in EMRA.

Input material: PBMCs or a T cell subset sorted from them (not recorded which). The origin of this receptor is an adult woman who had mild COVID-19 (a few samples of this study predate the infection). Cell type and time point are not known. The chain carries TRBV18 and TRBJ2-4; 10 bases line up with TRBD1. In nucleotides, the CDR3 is TGTGCCAGCTCACCAGGACAGGGGGTGACCAAAAACATTCAGTACTTC. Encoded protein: CASSPGQGVTKNIQYF.